This T cell receptor (beta chain) is drawn from a study of CXCR3-negative and CXCR3-positive naive CD8 T cells. The study's findings and limits: Naive cells that were CXCR3-positive had more hydrophobic TRB CDR3s (compared with CXCR3-negative naive cells).

Preparation of TRB cDNA libraries relied on 5' RACE carrying UMI labels. TCRdb re-called the 5' RACE reads; every CDR3 protein appears as one record, without DNA. The listing records 35,000 to 55,000 distinct CDR3 sequences. To note about this clonotype: Its target is unknown.

There are 16 residues in the CDR3. CDR1 is MDHEN, CDR2 SYDVKM, per germline. The sequence came from a human donor in good health. Some clones in this sample may be carry-over from other donors' samples. The chain recombines TRBV28 with TRBJ2-4; checking the TCRdb D call of TRBD1 is not possible without DNA. The sample taken for sequencing was naive CXCR3- CD8+ T cells from blood. As to subset: CD45RO-CCR7+CD27+CD95- naive CD8+ T cells lacking CXCR3 (TNR3-). This CDR3 reads CASSLIGGRAKNIQYF.